The 12 T cell receptor beta chains given below trace back to one sample, sequenced in a study of T cells in localized non-small cell lung cancer. TCRdb's copy holds only in-frame clones and misses some; the assay was immunoSEQ multiplex PCR. The table includes about 61,000 clones, around 90% detected once. The starting material was peripheral blood, obtained before any cancer treatment. These receptors originate from a man aged 40 to 70 with stage I squamous cell lung carcinoma.

A few counts support this clone. The chain has TRBV28 and TRBJ1-5, with D perhaps matching TRBD1 (5 bases). Germline assignment: CDR1 MDHEN and CDR2 SYDVKM. The CDR3 runs to 14 residues. The V and J ends lost 6 bases and 3 bases respectively, with 12 bases between them. This CDR3 is CASRGGQANQPQHF. As DNA, the CDR3 is TGTGCCAGCAGGGGCGGACAAGCCAATCAGCCCCAGCATTTT.

The V gene is TRBV4-3, the J gene TRBJ2-1; TRBD1 is a possible D gene (6 bases). V lost 5 bases and J 7 bases, leaving 12 bases between the germline ends. The germline V gene has CDR1 LGHNA and CDR2 YSLEER. CDR3 length equals 13 residues. The CDR3, as DNA: TGCGCCAGCAGCGGCTTTAGGGGGAATGAGCAGTTCTTC. Encoded protein: CASSGFRGNEQFF.

The chain carries TRBV5-4 and TRBJ2-5, with 7 bases lining up with TRBD2. Germline V lookup: CDR1 SGHNT, CDR2 YYREEE (reference sequence). This CDR3 is built from 14 residues. The J segment lost 5 bases and the V segment lost 6 bases, leaving 10 bases of the junction unmatched. The CDR3 loop reads CASTQGGRDETQYF. In nucleotides, the CDR3 is TGTGCCAGCACCCAGGGCGGGAGAGACGAGACCCAGTACTTC.

The rearrangement joins TRBV29-1 to TRBJ2-2, with 7 bases matching TRBD1. The germline CDR1 and CDR2 sequences are SQVTM and ANQGSEA. This CDR3 is built from 13 residues. The DNA for the CDR3 is TGCAGTGGCTTAGGACAGGCGACCGGGGAGCTGTTTTTT. Residues: CSGLGQATGELFF.

As to this clone: Sequence at one end of the junction differs from germline and may be a read error. The J gene is TRBJ1-5, the V gene TRBV5-6; D possibly corresponds to TRBD1 (5 bases). The CDR3 sequence is 15 residues long. In germline, CDR1 is SGHDT, CDR2 YYEEEE. Here the CDR3 reads CASSLGTWGHQPQHF. CDR3 nucleotides: TGTGCCAGCAGTTTGGGCACGTGGGGCCATCAGCCCCAGCATTTT.

This chain joins TRBV6-6 and TRBJ1-1; D might be TRBD1 (6 bases). Germline V gene data show CDR1 as MNHNY and CDR2 as SVGAGI (reference sequence). V lost 6 bases to trimming and J lost 11 bases, with 13 bases between them. The length of the CDR3 is 11 residues. DNA of the CDR3: TGTGCCAGCAGAGACAGGTTGACGGCTTTCTTT. Protein: CASRDRLTAFF.

The rearrangement uses TRBV4-2 and TRBJ2-5, with D perhaps given as TRBD1 or TRBD2 (5 bases each). The closer fit of TRBJ2-7 to the DNA end suggests the J call may be wrong. The CDR3 is 15 residues long. The germline CDR1 and CDR2 sequences are LGHNA and YNFKEQ. In nucleotides, the CDR3 is TGTGCCAGCAGCCTTCGAGACGGGGCCGGCTCCGAGCAGTACTTC. It translates to CASSLRDGAGSEQYF.

In this sample, this clone turned up a few times. V and J are TRBV7-2 and TRBJ1-5; TRBD1 matches at 10 bases. V dropped 5 bases and J dropped 6; count of bases not matched to a gene: 10. The germline gives CDR1 SGHTA, CDR2 FQGNSA. This CDR3 comprises 16 residues. The CDR3 DNA is TGTGCCAGCAGCATCTCCGGGACAGGGGTGGGTCAGCCCCAGCATTTT. Residues: CASSISGTGVGQPQHF.

This clone is a singleton in its sample. This chain links TRBV7-8 with TRBJ2-5; no definite D call. The CDR3 has 13 amino acids. From germline, CDR1 is SGHVS and CDR2 FQNEAQ. The V end lost 2 bases, the J end lost 1 base, and 5 bases lay between the germline ends. CDR3 region: CASSLFRQETQYF. The CDR3 DNA follows: TGTGCCAGCAGCTTATTTCGCCAAGAGACCCAGTACTTC.

The genes are TRBV28 and TRBJ1-5; weak D call: TRBD1 (5 bases). With 7 bases removed from V and 7 bases from J, the gap between germline ends came to 17 bases. This CDR3 has 14 residues. The germline CDR1 and CDR2 sequences are MDHEN and SYDVKM. The CDR3 DNA reads as TGTGCCAGCACCCCCGCCGGGGGATTCCAGCCCCAGCATTTT. It yields the protein CASTPAGGFQPQHF.

The chain is built from TRBV30 and TRBJ1-5; maybe TRBD1 (5 bases). Between the trimmed V and J ends, which lost 3 bases and 7 bases, there was a span of 22 bases. The germline V gene encodes CDR1 GTSNPN and CDR2 SVGIG (reference sequence). The CDR3 covers 16 residues. The CDR3 spells CAWRPPGWGSGQPQHF. In DNA form, the CDR3 reads TGTGCCTGGAGACCTCCCGGGTGGGGGTCGGGGCAGCCCCAGCATTTT.

This chain connects TRBV11-3 to TRBJ2-2; 7 positions match TRBD1. The CDR3 length is 16 residues. Germline CDR1 SGHNT, CDR2 YENEEA. J lost 1 base, V lost 1 base, and 3 bases had no gene match. The chain's CDR3 is CASSLGQGWNTGELFF. The CDR3 DNA reads as TGTGCCAGCAGCTTAGGACAGGGCTGGAACACCGGGGAGCTGTTTTTT.